These 2 T cell receptor beta chains originate from one sample sequenced in a study of tumor-infiltrating lymphocytes in primary liver carcinoma. Total RNA and DNA came together from around 18-30 mg of bulk tissue without cell sorting. TCR beta cDNA was reverse-transcribed from roughly 0.45 ug of total RNA. The reaction used a constant-region primer and ProtoScript II reverse transcriptase. Slightly modified ARM-PCR served as the procedure for the TCR beta libraries. These libraries came from three rounds of nested multiplex PCR. Each of the first two PCR rounds ran approximately 11 cycles with TRBV1-TRBV30 forward and C-beta reverse primers. From the multiplex PCR reads, TCRdb called clonotypes with MiXCR, one entry per CDR3 protein. The data hold 35,000 to 45,000 distinct CDR3 sequences, with approximately 82% observed a single time. The sample consisted of tumor-adjacent normal liver tissue. These TCRs come from a woman younger than 45 with primary liver carcinoma and hepatitis B virus infection.

About this clonotype itself: One junction end does not reproduce the germline sequence, and a read error may be involved. CDR3 DNA: TGCACCAGTAGCCCAGAGGTGAATAGGGACACGAGCAAGTGGTACTTC. The encoded protein is CTSSPEVNRDTSKWYF. V is TRBV4-1 and J is TRBJ2-4, with D maybe TRBD1 (6 bases). Looked up from germline, CDR1 is MGHRA and CDR2 is YSYEKL. The CDR3 runs 16 residues.

This clonotype appeared many times. The V call is TRBV4-3, the J call TRBJ1-1; the D is unclear. The CDR3 has 14 residues. Trimming shortened V by 2 bases and J by 6 bases, and 13 bases separated the two germline ends. In germline, CDR1 is LGHNA, CDR2 YSLEER. The CDR3 sequence is CASSQLLGGAEAFF. The CDR3 nucleotides read TGCGCCAGCAGCCAACTATTGGGTGGGGCTGAAGCTTTCTTT.